A selection of T cell receptor beta chains follows, all from one sample in a study of blood T cell repertoires in COVID-19. Clones were sequenced by immunoSEQ multiplex PCR, and TCRdb holds only the in-frame ones, with some missing. In the table there are about 220,000 clones, roughly four fifths of which are singletons. Sequenced sample: peripheral blood. These receptors came from a woman aged 55-70 years with acute or convalescent COVID-19. CDR3s leave out the opening cysteine and the closing phenylalanine or tryptophan.

length,V,CDR3
12,TRBV5-1,ASSLAGAYTEAF
14,TRBV6-2/TRBV6-3,ASSYEVGGLNTEAF
13,TRBV2,ASSEVTGASDGYT
12,TRBV2,ASSEGAMVPEQY
15,TRBV21-1,AKAGRADGAYNSPLH
11,TRBV6-2/TRBV6-3,ASSGQAEEKLF
12,TRBV5-4,ASSSPRDGETQY
14,TRBV2,ASSAMGRNLYKGYT
14,TRBV18,ASSPLAGGPNNEQF
12,TRBV5-1,ASRRGSSNEKLF
13,TRBV11-1,ASSPVLMRGREAF
12,TRBV7-2,ASSLDRGGYEQY
12,TRBV30,AWSKTGINEKLF
13,TRBV30,AWSKGQSSYNEQF
15,TRBV7-9,ASSLGRLADAGETQY
11,TRBV11-3,ASSLDRGNTIY
14,TRBV3-1/TRBV3-2,ASSPTSSGGADTQY
13,TRBV9,ASSVAWDRAYEQY
12,TRBV7-3,ASSPIGSGNTIY
16,TRBV4-2,ASSQVSRLGQGNTEAF
14,TRBV5-1,ASSLETGGPGNEQF
10,TRBV6-5,ASRPPRVGYT
14,TRBV28,ASSLAGTSVNTEAF
12,TRBV4-1,ASSQDRANYGYT
12,TRBV7-2,ASSLTGGHYGYT
16,TRBV19,ASSTGPGTGRTNEKLF
13,TRBV7-9,ASSYRGEDTGELF
13,TRBV5-4,ASSLTGKGDYGYT